This T cell receptor beta chain derives from a study of blood T cell repertoires in COVID-19. Study details: Samples of COVID-19 (acute and convalescent) were obtained from the United States, Italy and Spain. Sources were T cells, B-cell-depleted T cells, or PBMCs; the material itself was cDNA or gDNA.

Sequencing was performed with immunoSEQ multiplex PCR; in TCRdb, only in-frame clones are kept and a portion is missing. Of around 100,000 clones listed, about 86% are singletons. V shed 8 bases, J shed 0 bases, and the junction held 13 bases outside the gene matches. CDR1 MNHEY and CDR2 SMNVEV come from the germline V gene (reference sequence). The length of the CDR3 is 19 residues. The chain carries TRBV27 and TRBJ2-7; 16 bases align to TRBD2. The sample consisted of peripheral blood. This TCR was recovered from a human donor in a cohort sampled during active COVID-19. DNA of the CDR3: TGTGCCAGCTTACCTTCTCCCGGGACTAGCGGGAGGGCCTCCTACGAGCAGTACTTC. This encodes CASLPSPGTSGRASYEQYF.